The 16 T cell receptor beta chains below all came from one sample that was sequenced in a study of cytomegalovirus exposure and HLA in healthy donors. The assay was immunoSEQ multiplex PCR, and TCRdb's table has in-frame clones only and misses some. The repertoire holds around 70,000 clones, roughly 94% seen once, with roughly 1.6% in the top ten. The sample consisted of PBMCs. These receptors were collected from a man aged 18 to 29 in good health and CMV-seropositive.

The chain has TRBV15 and TRBJ2-7, with D possibly being TRBD2 (6 bases). Germline CDR1 and CDR2: LNHNV and YYDKDF (reference sequence). This CDR3 spans 17 amino acids. Trimming pared 0 bases from V and 0 bases from J, leaving 15 bases between. The CDR3 reads CATSRDHDSGNSYEQYF. The CDR3 DNA sequence: TGTGCCACCAGCAGAGATCATGATAGCGGAAACTCCTACGAGCAGTACTTC.

V and J are TRBV10-2 and TRBJ2-1; the D gene is possibly TRBD2 (5 bases). V lost 2 bases, J lost 6 bases, and 8 bases lay in between. From germline, CDR1 is WSHSY and CDR2 SAAADI. The CDR3 loop spans 13 amino acids. The CDR3 protein is CASSERLINEQFF. The DNA for the CDR3 is TGCGCCAGCAGTGAGAGACTAATCAATGAGCAGTTCTTC.

This chain connects TRBV5-1 to TRBJ2-7; TRBD2 might be the D (5 bases). Trimming removed 2 bases at V and 0 bases at J, with 9 bases between. This CDR3 contains 14 residues. Germline V gene data show CDR1 as SGHRS and CDR2 as YFSETQ. In DNA, the CDR3 is TGCGCCAGCAGCTTAGAGGGCCACTCCTACGAGCAGTACTTC. The encoded protein is CASSLEGHSYEQYF. Based on the CDR3 plus reference TRBV5-1 and TRBJ2-7, the full variable domain is KAGVTQTPRYLIKTRGQQVTLSCSPISGHRSVSWYQQTPGQGLQFLFEYFSETQRNKGNFPGRFSGRQFSNSRSEMNVSTLELGDSALYLCASSLEGHSYEQYFGPGTRLTVT.

The V and J genes are TRBV27 and TRBJ2-3; tentative D call: TRBD1 (5 bases). In germline, CDR1 is MNHEY, CDR2 SMNVEV (reference sequence). CDR3 size: 17 residues. Trimming shortened V by 4 bases and J by 1 base, and 18 bases separated the two germline ends. The CDR3 reads CASSSRRTSLGTDTQYF. The CDR3 DNA sequence: TGTGCCAGCAGTTCCAGACGGACAAGCCTTGGCACAGATACGCAGTATTTT.

The rearrangement uses TRBV7-3 and TRBJ2-1, with TRBD1 identical over 8 bases. This CDR3 is 15 amino acids long. From germline, CDR1 is SGHTA and CDR2 FQGTGA. The trim removed 5 bases at V and 8 bases at J, leaving 11 bases unmatched. CDR3 nucleotides: TGTGCCAGCAGCCTACGACAGGGGCGGAGGGATGAGCAGTTCTTC. It translates to CASSLRQGRRDEQFF.

A word on this clone: Germline and junction disagree at one end, which may indicate a read error. The identical CDR3 is also encoded by other nucleotide sequences in the sample. This chain uses TRBV5-1 with TRBJ2-5; 7 nucleotides match TRBD1. Germline V gene data show CDR1 as SGHRS and CDR2 as YFSETQ. This CDR3 is built from 14 residues. CDR3 amino acids: CASSLTGVPETQYF. For the CDR3, the DNA is TGCGCCAGTAGCTTAACAGGGGTGCCGGAGACCCAGTACTTC.

This rearrangement joins TRBV19 to TRBJ2-1; 11 bases map to TRBD2. This CDR3 comprises 17 residues. V was pared by 5 bases and J by 3 bases, with 9 bases of the junction left unmatched. Germline CDR1 and CDR2: LNHDA and SQIVND (reference sequence). In DNA form, the CDR3 reads TGTGCCAGTAGTGTGGCGCCGGGACTAGCGGACTACAATGAGCAGTTCTTC. Encoded protein: CASSVAPGLADYNEQFF.

The rearrangement uses TRBV5-1 and TRBJ2-1, with D tentatively TRBD1 (5 bases). Per germline, CDR1 SGHRS and CDR2 YFSETQ. The CDR3 runs to 15 residues. Trimming cost V 0 bases and J 8 bases, with 15 bases left between them. CDR3 sequence (DNA): TGCGCCAGCAGCTTGGGTGGGGCAGGAGAGCATGAGCAGTTCTTC. Translation gives CASSLGGAGEHEQFF.

This chain joins TRBV10-3 and TRBJ2-3; no reliable D call. CDR3 size: 13 residues. Germline loops: CDR1 ENHRY, CDR2 SYGVKD. Trimming removed 4 bases from V and 10 bases from J, with 15 bases in between. CDR3 region: CAISASNSLSQYF. CDR3 in DNA: TGTGCCATCAGTGCGAGCAACTCTTTGTCGCAGTATTTT.

This clone was recorded once. This chain uses TRBV30 with TRBJ2-1; 13 bases map to TRBD2. Germline assignment: CDR1 GTSNPN and CDR2 SVGIG (reference sequence). This CDR3 is 14 amino acids long. V was pared by 5 bases and J by 9 bases, with 7 bases of the junction left unmatched. The CDR3 reads CAWSRTSGSVEQFF. DNA for the CDR3: TGTGCCTGGTCTCGGACTAGCGGGAGTGTTGAGCAGTTCTTC. Full variable domain (remainder filled in from reference TRBV30 and TRBJ2-1): SQTIHQWPATLVQPVGSPLSLECTVEGTSNPNLYWYRQAAGRGLQLLFYSVGIGQISSEVPQNLSASRPQDRQFILSSKKLLLSDSGFYLCAWSRTSGSVEQFFGPGTRLTVL.

The chain couples TRBV18 to TRBJ2-7, with 15 bases matching TRBD2. CDR1 is KGHSH, CDR2 LQKENI, per germline. The CDR3 runs 18 residues. Trimming cost V 6 bases and J 2 bases; bases outside gene matches: 11. CDR3 DNA: TGTGCCAGCTCCGCCTCCGGGACTAGCGGGAGGTTTACCTACGAGCAGTACTTC. Its translation: CASSASGTSGRFTYEQYF. Combining the CDR3 with reference TRBV18 and TRBJ2-7 gives the whole variable domain NAGVMQNPRHLVRRRGQEARLRCSPMKGHSHVYWYRQLPEEGLKFMVYLQKENIIDESGMPKERFSAEFPKEGPSILRIQQVVRGDSAAYFCASSASGTSGRFTYEQYFGPGTRLTVT.

The chain carries TRBV28 and TRBJ1-1; a possible D gene is TRBD1 (5 bases). This CDR3 contains 14 residues. V shed 3 bases and J shed 5 bases, with 13 bases lying between them. Germline CDR1 is MDHEN and CDR2 is SYDVKM. The CDR3 sequence is CASSLGWQGTEAFF. CDR3 sequence (DNA): TGTGCCAGCAGTTTGGGGTGGCAGGGAACTGAAGCTTTCTTT.

The chain has TRBV9 and TRBJ2-6; D may be TRBD2 (6 bases). V lost 0 bases, J lost 10 bases, and 8 bases lay in between. The CDR3 extends over 13 amino acids. Germline loops: CDR1 SGDLS, CDR2 YYNGEE. The CDR3 spells CASSVASGNVLTF. The CDR3 DNA follows: TGTGCCAGCAGCGTAGCAAGCGGGAACGTCCTGACTTTC.

The chain joins TRBV28 to TRBJ2-5; 8 bases match TRBD1. In germline, CDR1 is MDHEN, CDR2 SYDVKM. This CDR3 is 16 amino acids long. V dropped 3 bases and J dropped 5; count of bases not matched to a gene: 11. The CDR3 region has the DNA TGTGCCAGCAGTTTGGGGGACAGGCGCCGTGGTGAGACCCAGTACTTC. Its protein is CASSLGDRRRGETQYF.

The chain has TRBV2 and TRBJ1-2, with 11 positions matching TRBD1. CDR1 is SNHLY and CDR2 is FYNNEI in the germline V gene. The CDR3 runs to 15 residues. V gave up 8 bases and J gave up 4 bases; unmatched junction bases: 9. The CDR3 reads CASSDRGRSSYGYTF. CDR3 DNA sequence: TGTGCCAGCTCGGACAGGGGGCGGAGTAGCTATGGCTACACCTTC.

The CDR3 DNA sequence: TGTGCCAGCAGCCGTCCGGGACAGCAAGAGACCCAGTACTTC. It specifies CASSRPGQQETQYF. The rearrangement links TRBV5-5 to TRBJ2-5; 7 positions agree with TRBD1. Trimming cost V 4 bases and J 2 bases; bases outside gene matches: 5. The CDR3 sequence is 14 residues long. Germline V gene data show CDR1 as SGHKS and CDR2 as YYEKEE (reference sequence).